Presented here are 9 T cell receptor beta chains from one specimen sequenced in a study of T cell responses to AZD1222 COVID-19 vaccine. Here immunoSEQ multiplex PCR was the method, and the copy in TCRdb shows in-frame clones only, minus some. The sample records over 140,000 clones, around nine tenths being singletons. The sample in question was peripheral blood, obtained on day 0 of AZD1222 vaccination. The receptors come from an adult in good health.

V gene TRBV11-3 combines with J gene TRBJ2-1; tentatively, D is TRBD2 (6 bases). Germline assignment: CDR1 SGHNT and CDR2 YENEEA. V lost 4 bases, J lost 9 bases, and 19 bases lay in between. The CDR3 contains 15 residues. CDR3 protein: CASSSATSPAVEQFF. CDR3 bases: TGTGCCAGCAGCTCCGCGACTAGTCCAGCGGTTGAGCAGTTCTTC.

V gene TRBV28 combines with J gene TRBJ1-2; D is possibly TRBD1 (5 bases). This CDR3 has 15 residues. The V end lost 8 bases, the J end lost 0 bases, and 16 bases lay between the germline ends. CDR1 MDHEN and CDR2 SYDVKM come from the germline V gene. This CDR3 is CASDSPGPANYGYTF. The CDR3 bases are TGTGCCAGCGACTCCCCAGGGCCAGCTAACTATGGCTACACCTTC.

The V call is TRBV7-2, the J call TRBJ2-3; a possible D gene is TRBD1 (6 bases). This CDR3 region has 15 residues. CDR1 is SGHTA, CDR2 FQGNSA, per germline. The V and J ends lost 4 bases and 1 base respectively, with 12 bases between them. CDR3: CASSSQGHGTDTQYF. CDR3 sequence (DNA): TGTGCCAGCAGCTCCCAGGGGCATGGCACAGATACGCAGTATTTT.

The rearrangement links TRBV28 to TRBJ1-5, with no clear D. Germline values: CDR1 MDHEN, CDR2 SYDVKM. The CDR3 is 17 residues long. Trimming took 5 bases from V and 0 from J, leaving 17 bases between them. The CDR3, as DNA: TGTGCCAGCAGTACCCCCCGCCAAGGATATAGCAATCAGCCCCAGCATTTT. This translates into CASSTPRQGYSNQPQHF.

This sequence joins TRBV6-5 and TRBJ1-3; no definite D call. Germline V CDR1 and CDR2: MNHEY, SVGAGI. This CDR3 spans 13 amino acids. V lost 8 bases and J lost 0, with 8 bases in between. CDR3 nucleotides: TGTGCCAGCGCGACGGACTCTGGAAACACCATATATTTT. It codes for CASATDSGNTIYF.

This clone is labeled medium-sized (0.01 to 0.1%). V usage is TRBV4-2 and J usage is TRBJ1-6; weak D call: TRBD1 (6 bases). The germline CDR1 and CDR2 sequences are LGHNA and YNFKEQ. V was pared by 10 bases and J by 6 bases, with 13 bases between. The CDR3 length is 13 residues. The CDR3 bases are TGTGCCACCAATACAGGGACTAATTCACCCCTCCACTTT. Translating it yields CATNTGTNSPLHF.

This rearrangement joins TRBV27 to TRBJ2-7; D gene uncertain. Per the germline V gene, CDR1 is MNHEY and CDR2 is SMNVEV (reference sequence). This CDR3 has 14 amino acids. V lost 6 bases and J lost 2, with 14 bases in between. DNA of the CDR3: TGTGCCAGCAGCCGGGCCCAAGGTCCCTACGAGCAGTACTTC. Its protein product is CASSRAQGPYEQYF.

The chain joins TRBV5-1 to TRBJ2-5; D not resolved. CDR3 length equals 13 residues. Deletions cut 3 bases from V and 2 bases from J, with 8 bases between. Germline-derived CDR1 and CDR2 are SGHRS and YFSETQ. Written as DNA, the CDR3 is TGCGCCAGCAGCTATCTCCGACAAGAGACCCAGTACTTC. It yields the protein CASSYLRQETQYF.

The chain couples TRBV7-9 to TRBJ2-7; 10 nucleotides match TRBD2. CDR3 length: 15 residues. The V gene's germline CDR1 is SEHNR and CDR2 FQNEAQ (reference sequence). The V segment lost 5 bases and the J segment 0 bases; nucleotides outside the gene matches: 4. CDR3 in amino acids: CASSPTSGNSYEQYF. The DNA for the CDR3 is TGTGCCAGCAGCCCCACTAGCGGGAACTCCTACGAGCAGTACTTC.